The entry below describes one T cell receptor (beta chain). The sample comes from a study of blood T cell repertoires in COVID-19. V lost 0 bases to trimming and J lost 4 bases; unmatched junction nucleotides: 5. This CDR3 is built from 16 residues. Germline lookup yields CDR1 SGDLS and CDR2 YYNGEE. The repertoire was sequenced with immunoSEQ multiplex PCR; TCRdb's copy has only in-frame clones and lacks some. The repertoire holds 200,000 to 250,000 clones, with 70% to 85% as singletons. The receptor comes from a woman older than 75 with COVID-19, enrolled during active disease. The chain joins TRBV9 to TRBJ2-3, with TRBD2 matching 10 bases. Sequencing was done on a sample of peripheral blood. CDR3 nucleotide sequence: TGTGCCAGCAGCGTAGGGAATAGCGGGGGGTCAGATACGCAGTATTTT. Translated: CASSVGNSGGSDTQYF.